This TCR beta chain comes out of a study of CD8+CD57+ T cells in acquired aplastic anemia. Study background: Sorted CD4+ and CD8+ cell DNA averaged roughly 3 ug. The average read count for CD4+ cells in healthy donors was 9 million to 14 million. The study, taken as a whole, reports: Patients and controls turned out to have roughly 31 CD8+ CDR3 sequences in common.

Genomic DNA constituted the template upon which TCR beta VDJ and CDR3 profiling was performed. TCRdb processed the reads anew with MiXCR; each CDR3 protein has one entry. The data contain about 170,000 distinct CDR3 sequences, about three fifths of them singletons. Trimming left V 4 bases short and J 1 base short, with 19 bases between. The CDR3 runs to 17 residues. CDR1 PRHDT and CDR2 FYEKMQ come from the germline V gene (reference sequence). About this clonotype: What it binds is not known.

The sequenced material came from sorted CD4+, CD8+, or CD8+CD57+ T cells (not recorded which) from PBMCs. This TCR came from a human donor in good health. The chain recombines TRBV13 with TRBJ1-1, with D unresolved. CDR3 sequence: CASSSANLLGKNTEAFF. The CDR3 DNA sequence: TGTGCCAGCAGCTCAGCCAACCTCCTTGGGAAGAACACTGAAGCTTTCTTT. Using reference TRBV13 and TRBJ1-1 for the parts outside the CDR3, the full variable domain is AAGVIQSPRHLIKEKRETATLKCYPIPRHDTVYWYQQGPGQDPQFLISFYEKMQSDKGSIPDRFSAQQFSDYHSELNMSSLELGDSALYFCASSSANLLGKNTEAFFGQGTRLTVV.